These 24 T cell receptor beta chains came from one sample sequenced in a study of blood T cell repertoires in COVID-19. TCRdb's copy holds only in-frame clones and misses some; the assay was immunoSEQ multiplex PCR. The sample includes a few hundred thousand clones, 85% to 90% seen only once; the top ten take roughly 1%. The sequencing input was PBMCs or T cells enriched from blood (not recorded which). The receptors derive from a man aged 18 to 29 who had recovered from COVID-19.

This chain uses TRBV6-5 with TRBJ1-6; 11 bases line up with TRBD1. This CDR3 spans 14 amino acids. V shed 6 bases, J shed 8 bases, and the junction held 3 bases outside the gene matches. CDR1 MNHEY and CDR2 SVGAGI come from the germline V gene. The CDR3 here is CASRRDRGDSPLHF. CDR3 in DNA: TGTGCCAGCAGACGGGACAGGGGGGATTCACCCCTCCACTTT.

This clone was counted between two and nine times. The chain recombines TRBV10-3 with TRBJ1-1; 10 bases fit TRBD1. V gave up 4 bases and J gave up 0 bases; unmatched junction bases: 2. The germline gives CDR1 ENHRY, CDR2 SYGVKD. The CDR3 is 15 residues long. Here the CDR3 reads CAISVGQGMNTEAFF. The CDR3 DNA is TGTGCCATCAGTGTGGGACAGGGGATGAACACTGAAGCTTTCTTT.

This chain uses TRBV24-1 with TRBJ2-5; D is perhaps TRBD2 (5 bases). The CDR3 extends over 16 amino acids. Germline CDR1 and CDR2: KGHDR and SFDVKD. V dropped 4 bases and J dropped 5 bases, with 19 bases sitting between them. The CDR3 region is CATSDYGKDIGETQYF. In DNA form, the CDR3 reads TGTGCCACCAGTGACTACGGGAAGGATATCGGGGAGACCCAGTACTTC.

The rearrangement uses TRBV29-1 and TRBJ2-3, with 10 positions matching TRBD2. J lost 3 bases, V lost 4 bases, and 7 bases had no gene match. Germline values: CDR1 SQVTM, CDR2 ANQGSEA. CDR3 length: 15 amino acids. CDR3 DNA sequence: TGCAGCGTTGTAGGAGCGGGGGGGCCGACAGATACGCAGTATTTT. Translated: CSVVGAGGPTDTQYF.

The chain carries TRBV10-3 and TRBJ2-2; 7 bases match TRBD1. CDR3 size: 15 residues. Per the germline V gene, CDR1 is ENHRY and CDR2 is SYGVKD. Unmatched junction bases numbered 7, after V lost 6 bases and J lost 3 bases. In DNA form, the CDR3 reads TGTGCCATCAGATCAGGGGGTACGGACACCGGGGAGCTGTTTTTT. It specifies CAIRSGGTDTGELFF.

The CDR3 bases are TGTGCCAGCAGCGTAGGCCTGGGCCCTGCTGGAGGCTACACCTTC. It yields the protein CASSVGLGPAGGYTF. The genes are TRBV9 and TRBJ1-2; D unclear. Germline V gives CDR1 SGDLS, CDR2 YYNGEE. CDR3 length: 15 amino acids. V lost 0 bases to trimming and J lost 8 bases, with 17 bases between them.

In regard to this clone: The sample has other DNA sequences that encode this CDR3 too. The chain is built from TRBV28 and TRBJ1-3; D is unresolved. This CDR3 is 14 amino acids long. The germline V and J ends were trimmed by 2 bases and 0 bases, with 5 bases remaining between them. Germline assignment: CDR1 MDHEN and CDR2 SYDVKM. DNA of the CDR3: TGTGCCAGCAGTTTAAGAGTCTCTGGAAACACCATATATTTT. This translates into CASSLRVSGNTIYF.

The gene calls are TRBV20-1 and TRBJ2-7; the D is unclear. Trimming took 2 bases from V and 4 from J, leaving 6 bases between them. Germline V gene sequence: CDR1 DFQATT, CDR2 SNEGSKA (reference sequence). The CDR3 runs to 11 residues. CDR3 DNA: TGCAGTGCTAGATTGGAGTACGAGCAGTACTTC. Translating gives CSARLEYEQYF.

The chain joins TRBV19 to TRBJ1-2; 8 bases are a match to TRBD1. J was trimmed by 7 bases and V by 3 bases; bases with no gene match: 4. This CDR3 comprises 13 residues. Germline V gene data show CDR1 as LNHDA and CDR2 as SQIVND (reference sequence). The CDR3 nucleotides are TGTGCCAGTAGTATTCAGGGGGCCAGTGGCTACACCTTC. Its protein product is CASSIQGASGYTF.

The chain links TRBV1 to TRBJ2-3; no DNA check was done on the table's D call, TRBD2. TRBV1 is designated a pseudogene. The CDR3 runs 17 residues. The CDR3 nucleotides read TGCACCAGCAGCCAGGATAAGGTCGGGGGGATTATAGATACGCAGTATTTT. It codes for CTSSQDKVGGIIDTQYF.

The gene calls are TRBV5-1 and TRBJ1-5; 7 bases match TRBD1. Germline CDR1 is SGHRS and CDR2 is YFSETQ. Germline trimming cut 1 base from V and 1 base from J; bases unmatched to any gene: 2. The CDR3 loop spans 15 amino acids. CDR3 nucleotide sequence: TGCGCCAGCAGCTTGACAGGGGCCAGCAATCAGCCCCAGCATTTT. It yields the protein CASSLTGASNQPQHF.

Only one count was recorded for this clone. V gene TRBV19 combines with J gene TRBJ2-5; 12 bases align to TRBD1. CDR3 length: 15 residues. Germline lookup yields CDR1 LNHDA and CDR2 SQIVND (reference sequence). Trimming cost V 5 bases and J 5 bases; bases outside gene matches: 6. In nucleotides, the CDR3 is TGTGCCAGTAGTCCGGGACAGGGGGCGTCGGAGACCCAGTACTTC. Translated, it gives CASSPGQGASETQYF.

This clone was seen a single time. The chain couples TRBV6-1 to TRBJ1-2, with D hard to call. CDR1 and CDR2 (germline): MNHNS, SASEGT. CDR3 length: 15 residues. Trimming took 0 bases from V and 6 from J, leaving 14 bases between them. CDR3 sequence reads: CASSEAGSPRDGYTF. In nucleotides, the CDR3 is TGTGCCAGCAGTGAAGCCGGCAGCCCCCGGGATGGCTACACCTTC.

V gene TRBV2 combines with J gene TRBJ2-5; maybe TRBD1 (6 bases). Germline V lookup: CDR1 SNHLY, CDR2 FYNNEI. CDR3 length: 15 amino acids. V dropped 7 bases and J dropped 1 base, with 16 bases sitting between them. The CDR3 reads CASKRLWDTQETQYF. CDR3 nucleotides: TGTGCCAGCAAGCGGTTGTGGGACACCCAAGAGACCCAGTACTTC.

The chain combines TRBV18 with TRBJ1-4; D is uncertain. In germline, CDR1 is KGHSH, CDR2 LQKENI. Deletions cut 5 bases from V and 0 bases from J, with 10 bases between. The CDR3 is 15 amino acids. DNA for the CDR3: TGTGCCAGCTCAGTCAACCGAGCAACTAATGAAAAACTGTTTTTT. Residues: CASSVNRATNEKLFF.

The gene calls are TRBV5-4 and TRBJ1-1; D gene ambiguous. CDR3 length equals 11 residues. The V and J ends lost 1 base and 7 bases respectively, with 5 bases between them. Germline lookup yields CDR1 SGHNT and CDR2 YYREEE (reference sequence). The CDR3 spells CASSLTDEAFF. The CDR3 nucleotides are TGTGCCAGCAGCTTGACAGATGAAGCTTTCTTT.

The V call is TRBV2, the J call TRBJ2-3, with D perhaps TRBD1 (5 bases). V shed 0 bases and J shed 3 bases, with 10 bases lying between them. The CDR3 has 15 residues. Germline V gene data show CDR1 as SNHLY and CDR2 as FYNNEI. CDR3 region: CASSEAGAGTDTQYF. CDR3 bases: TGTGCCAGCAGTGAAGCAGGGGCTGGGACAGATACGCAGTATTTT.

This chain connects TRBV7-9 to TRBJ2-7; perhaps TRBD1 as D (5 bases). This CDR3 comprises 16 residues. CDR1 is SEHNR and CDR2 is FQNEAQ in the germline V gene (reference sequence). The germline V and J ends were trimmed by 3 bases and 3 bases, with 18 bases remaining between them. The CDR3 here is CASSFYMGQSIYEQYF. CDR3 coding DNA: TGTGCCAGCAGCTTTTATATGGGGCAATCCATCTACGAGCAGTACTTC. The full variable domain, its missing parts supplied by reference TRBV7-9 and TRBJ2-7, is DTGVSQNPRHKITKRGQNVTFRCDPISEHNRLYWYRQTLGQGPEFLTYFQNEAQLEKSRLLSDRFSAERPKGSFSTLEIQRTEQGDSAMYLCASSFYMGQSIYEQYFGPGTRLTVT.

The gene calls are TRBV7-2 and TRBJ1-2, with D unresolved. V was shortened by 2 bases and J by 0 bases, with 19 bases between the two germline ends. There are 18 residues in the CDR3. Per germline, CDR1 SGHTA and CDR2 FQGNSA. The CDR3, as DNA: TGTGCCAGCAGCTTATCAGGAGGAGTATCCAACTCTAACTATGGCTACACCTTC. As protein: CASSLSGGVSNSNYGYTF.

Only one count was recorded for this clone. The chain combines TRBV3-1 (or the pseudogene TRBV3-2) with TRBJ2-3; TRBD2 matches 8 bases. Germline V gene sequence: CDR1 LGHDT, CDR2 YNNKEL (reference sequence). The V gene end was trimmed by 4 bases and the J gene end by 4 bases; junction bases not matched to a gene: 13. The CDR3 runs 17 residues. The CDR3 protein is CASSPGGAGFRSDTQYF. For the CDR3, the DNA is TGTGCCAGCAGCCCGGGGGGGGCAGGGTTCCGTTCAGATACGCAGTATTTT.

The CDR3 region has the DNA TGTGCCAGCAGAACCGGGACTAGGGGGGAGACCCAGTACTTC. It encodes CASRTGTRGETQYF. V is TRBV3-1 (or the pseudogene TRBV3-2) and J is TRBJ2-5, with 8 bases aligning to TRBD2. The V and J ends lost 6 bases and 5 bases, in that order; junction bases with no gene match: 8. The CDR3 is 14 residues long. Germline CDR1 and CDR2: LGHDT and YNNKEL (reference sequence).

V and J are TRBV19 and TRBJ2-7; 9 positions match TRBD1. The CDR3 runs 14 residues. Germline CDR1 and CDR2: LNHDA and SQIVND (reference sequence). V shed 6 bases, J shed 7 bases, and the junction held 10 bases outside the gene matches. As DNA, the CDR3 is TGTGCCAGTAGGGTCGGGACAGGGATGGGGGAGCAGTACTTC. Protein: CASRVGTGMGEQYF.

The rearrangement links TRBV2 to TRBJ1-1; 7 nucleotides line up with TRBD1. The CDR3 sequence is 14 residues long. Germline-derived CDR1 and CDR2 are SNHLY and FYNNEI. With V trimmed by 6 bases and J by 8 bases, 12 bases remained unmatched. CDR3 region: CASRLTPGTAEAFF. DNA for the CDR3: TGTGCCAGCAGACTTACTCCCGGGACAGCGGAAGCTTTCTTT.

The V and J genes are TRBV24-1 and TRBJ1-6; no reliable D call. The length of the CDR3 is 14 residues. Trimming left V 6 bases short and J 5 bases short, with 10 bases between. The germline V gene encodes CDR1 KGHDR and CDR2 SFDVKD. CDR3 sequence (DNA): TGTGCCACCAGTTCAAGCCTAAATAATTCACCCCTCCACTTT. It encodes CATSSSLNNSPLHF.